Listed below are T cell receptor beta chains from one sample, sequenced in a study of blood T cell repertoires in COVID-19. The assay was immunoSEQ multiplex PCR, and TCRdb's table has in-frame clones only and misses some. The top ten hold 8.5% to 10% of the sample, which has 200,000 to 250,000 clones, around 86% seen once. Sequences were obtained from PBMCs or T cells enriched from blood (not recorded which). These receptors were collected from a woman aged 45-65 years with acute COVID-19. Each CDR3 is given with its conserved first and last residue. D genes are given only for firm matches. Only some rows state a clone size, as once, few, many or a class for expanded clones.

V	size	J	D	DNA	CDR3
TRBV6-5	.	TRBJ1-2	.	TGTGCCAGCACCCCAGGTGACAGGAGCTATGGCTACACCTTC	CASTPGDRSYGYTF
TRBV21-1	few	TRBJ2-7	.	TGTGCCATCCACGGGGGACAGGGCTACTACGAGCAGTACTTC	CAIHGGQGYYEQYF
TRBV11-1	.	TRBJ2-5	.	TGTGCCAGCAGCCGAACGCGGGGCCCTCAAGAGACCCAGTACTTC	CASSRTRGPQETQYF
TRBV4-2	once	TRBJ1-1	TRBD1	TGTGCCAGCAGCCATGACAGGGGCACTGAAGCTTTCTTT	CASSHDRGTEAFF
TRBV7-8	once	TRBJ2-1	TRBD1	TGTGCCAGCAGCTTAGGTAAGACAGGGAAGGCGGTCGAGAATGAGCAGTTCTTC	CASSLGKTGKAVENEQFF
TRBV5-1	.	TRBJ2-3	TRBD2	TGCGCCAGCAGCTTTTCTAGCGGGACCACAGATACGCAGTATTTT	CASSFSSGTTDTQYF
TRBV7-9	.	TRBJ2-3	.	TGTGCCAGCAGCTTAGCGCACGGGGTTTCGGCAGATACGCAGTATTTT	CASSLAHGVSADTQYF
TRBV6-5	.	TRBJ2-3	.	TGTGCCAGCAGCCCGAGGTACGGCAGCACAGATACGCAGTATTTT	CASSPRYGSTDTQYF
TRBV5-1	.	TRBJ1-1	.	TGCGCCAGCAGCTTGGCGCCGCAGGGGAACACTGAAGCTTTCTTT	CASSLAPQGNTEAFF
TRBV7-2	.	TRBJ2-2	.	TGTGCCAGCAGCTTAAGGGACACCTTTAACACCGGGGAGCTGTTTTTT	CASSLRDTFNTGELFF